The clone carrying this T cell receptor beta chain was picked up a small number of times. Its antigen remains unknown. CDR3 size: 16 residues. Trimming cost V 2 bases and J 4 bases; bases outside gene matches: 6. Germline V gives CDR1 SNHLY, CDR2 FYNNEI. The collection from each donor was one heparinised blood draw averaging about 116 mL. Sorted CD4+ subsets: naive, central memory, regulatory, stem cell-like memory (CD45RO/CCR7/CD25/CD127/CD95/CD27 panel). The data are from a study of beta chain features in type 1 diabetes. The study's findings and limits: The cDNA sequencing approach could over-represent high-TCR-expressing cells. PCR, the amplification step, might favor shorter templates, equally in patients and controls.

Reverse transcribing all isolated RNA meant expressed TCRB transcripts were sequenced. Profiling relied on immunoSEQ multiplex PCR, and the TCRdb table lists in-frame clones only, not all of them. The data hold 350,000 to 400,000 clones, with about 14% observed a single time. The source is a young woman in good health. This sequence joins TRBV2 and TRBJ1-5; 9 nucleotides line up with TRBD1. Sequencing used naive CD4+ T cells from blood. The CDR3 DNA follows: TGTGCCAGCAGTGAATGGACAGGGGTCCTTAATCAGCCCCAGCATTTT. Its protein product is CASSEWTGVLNQPQHF.